This entry describes one T cell receptor (beta chain). The antigen remains unidentified. This specimen comes from a study of cytomegalovirus exposure and HLA in healthy donors. 60 Vbeta and 13 Jbeta primers were used in PCR. In the original analysis: Approximately 11 million of roughly 81 million unique TCR beta chains were shared, per a later count. Sequencing used immunoSEQ multiplex PCR; TCRdb keeps in-frame clones, though not all of them. V and J calls and clone size are copied from that table; D and trimming were computed from the DNA. The data contain 100,000 to 150,000 clones, about 74% of them seen just once; the ten biggest clones take up around 5.5%. General study results and limits: In a later analysis, CMV-associated beta chains were mostly HLA-associated, it appeared.

V gave up 6 bases and J gave up 7 bases, with 11 bases separating them. The CDR3 runs 11 residues. In germline, CDR1 is DFQATT, CDR2 SNEGSKA (reference sequence). Material for sequencing was PBMCs. The V gene is TRBV20-1, the J gene TRBJ2-3; unclear D gene. The TCR originated in a woman in her fifties or sixties in good health and CMV-seropositive. The CDR3 sequence: CSALVANTQYF. The CDR3, as DNA: TGCAGTGCGCTGGTCGCGAATACGCAGTATTTT.